The 28 T cell receptor beta chains given below trace back to one sample, sequenced in a study of blood T cell repertoires in COVID-19. Profiling relied on immunoSEQ multiplex PCR, and the TCRdb table lists in-frame clones only, not all of them. The repertoire includes 90,000 to 110,000 clones, 65% to 90% of them detected once, and roughly 4% sits in the top ten. Sequencing was performed on peripheral blood. Source of these receptors: a man in his fifties or sixties with acute or convalescent COVID-19.

The genes are TRBV10-3 and TRBJ2-2, with TRBD1 as a possible D gene (6 bases). The germline V gene has CDR1 ENHRY and CDR2 SYGVKD. Trimming stripped 6 bases from V and 7 bases from J, with 12 bases between. The CDR3 totals 13 residues. CDR3 protein: CAISYTGNGELFF. The CDR3 DNA reads TGTGCCATCAGCTATACAGGGAACGGGGAGCTGTTTTTT.

Here the CDR3 reads CASSSFLTSGRTNEQFF. The CDR3, as DNA: TGTGCCAGCAGCTCCTTCTTAACTAGCGGGAGGACCAATGAGCAGTTCTTC. This chain joins TRBV13 and TRBJ2-1, with 12 bases lining up with TRBD2. The CDR3 is made up of 17 amino acids. V was pared by 4 bases and J by 6 bases, with 10 bases of the junction left unmatched. In germline, CDR1 is PRHDT, CDR2 FYEKMQ (reference sequence).

For the CDR3, the DNA is TGTGCCAGCTCACCACCGGAGGGGGCAATCGGCTACACCTTC. It encodes CASSPPEGAIGYTF. V is TRBV18 and J is TRBJ1-2; 7 nucleotides line up with TRBD1. Germline V gene data show CDR1 as KGHSH and CDR2 as LQKENI. J gave up 8 bases and V 0 bases, and 6 bases lay outside the gene matches. This CDR3 is 14 amino acids long.

This rearrangement joins TRBV2 to TRBJ2-5; D is unclear. The germline CDR1 and CDR2 sequences are SNHLY and FYNNEI. The CDR3 sequence is 11 residues long. V lost 7 bases and J 5 bases, leaving 8 bases between the germline ends. CDR3 nucleotide sequence: TGTGCCAGCACCCGGCGGGAGACCCAGTACTTC. Its translation: CASTRRETQYF.

The chain is built from TRBV19 and TRBJ2-3; D gene unclear. CDR1 is LNHDA, CDR2 SQIVND, per germline (reference sequence). Trimming removed 2 bases at V and 0 bases at J, with 9 bases between. This CDR3 spans 15 amino acids. The CDR3 here is CASSISRRSTDTQYF. CDR3 coding DNA: TGTGCCAGTAGTATATCCCGCCGGAGCACAGATACGCAGTATTTT.

J is TRBJ2-1 and V is TRBV25-1; D is uncertain. The V and J ends lost 3 bases and 6 bases respectively, with 3 bases between them. Germline values: CDR1 MGHDK, CDR2 SYGVNS. The CDR3 consists of 11 residues. The CDR3 loop is CASSDRNEQFF. The CDR3 region has the DNA TGTGCCAGCAGTGACCGCAATGAGCAGTTCTTC.

The rearrangement joins TRBV11-3 to TRBJ2-3; 7 bases align to TRBD1. The CDR3 is made up of 15 amino acids. Germline V CDR1 and CDR2: SGHNT, YENEEA. The V gene end was trimmed by 4 bases and the J gene end by 2 bases; junction bases not matched to a gene: 6. The CDR3: CASSSRTGITDTQYF. In nucleotides, the CDR3 is TGTGCCAGCAGCTCCCGGACAGGTATCACAGATACGCAGTATTTT.

The chain recombines TRBV6-2 or TRBV6-3 with TRBJ2-5, with D maybe TRBD2 (6 bases). The CDR3 covers 13 residues. Germline CDR1 is MNHEY and CDR2 is SVGEGT. V was pared by 4 bases and J by 5 bases, with 11 bases between. The CDR3 DNA follows: TGTGCCAGCAGTTTTACTGGGAGGGAGACCCAGTACTTC. Translation gives CASSFTGRETQYF.

The rearrangement links TRBV5-6 to TRBJ2-1, with 8 bases identical to TRBD1. This CDR3 is built from 15 residues. Germline V lookup: CDR1 SGHDT, CDR2 YYEEEE. Losses at the gene ends were 4 bases for V and 2 bases for J; bases not matched to a gene: 5. CDR3 amino acids: CASSPDRGPYNEQFF. The CDR3 bases are TGTGCCAGCAGCCCTGACAGGGGCCCCTACAATGAGCAGTTCTTC.

The chain combines TRBV21-1 with TRBJ2-1; the D call of TRBD1 is as the table states it, not checked on the DNA. TRBV21-1 is listed as a pseudogene. CDR3 length: 16 amino acids. The CDR3, as DNA: TGTGCCAGCAGCAAAGACAGGCGACACAGGCAATATGAGCAGTTCTTC. Translation gives CASSKDRRHRQYEQFF.

V gene TRBV5-4 combines with J gene TRBJ2-7; D might be TRBD1 (6 bases). This CDR3 region has 13 residues. Trimming removed 7 bases at V and 5 bases at J, with 16 bases between. Germline CDR1 is SGHNT and CDR2 is YYREEE (reference sequence). The CDR3 spells CASHNRVRDEQYF. For the CDR3, the DNA is TGTGCCAGCCACAACAGGGTCCGGGACGAGCAGTACTTC. Full variable domain (missing parts from reference TRBV5-4 and TRBJ2-7): ETGVTQSPTHLIKTRGQQVTLRCSSQSGHNTVSWYQQALGQGPQFIFQYYREEENGRGNFPPRFSGLQFPNYSSELNVNALELDDSALYLCASHNRVRDEQYFGPGTRLTVT.

In regard to this clone: The identical CDR3 is also encoded by other nucleotide sequences in the sample. This rearrangement joins TRBV20-1 to TRBJ2-7; possible D gene TRBD1, 5 bases. V was cut by 2 bases and J by 5 bases, with 7 bases left in between. Germline V gene data show CDR1 as DFQATT and CDR2 as SNEGSKA (reference sequence). The CDR3 extends over 11 amino acids. DNA of the CDR3: TGCAGTGCTAGATCAGGGCACGAGCAGTACTTC. Translating gives CSARSGHEQYF.

The chain couples TRBV28 to TRBJ1-4, with TRBD1 matching 7 bases. Germline CDR1 reads MDHEN; CDR2 reads SYDVKM. The CDR3 runs 15 residues. Trimming took 6 bases from V and 7 from J; bases not matched to a gene: 11. The CDR3 DNA reads as TGTGCCAGCAGGACGAAGACAGGGTACCCTGAAAAACTGTTTTTT. Its protein is CASRTKTGYPEKLFF. The variable domain in full, completed from reference TRBV28 and TRBJ1-4, reads DVKVTQSSRYLVKRTGEKVFLECVQDMDHENMFWYRQDPGLGLRLIYFSYDVKMKEKGDIPEGYSVSREKKERFSLILESASTNQTSMYLCASRTKTGYPEKLFFGSGTQLSVL.

This chain links TRBV29-1 with TRBJ2-3; TRBD2 matches at 9 bases. With V trimmed by 5 bases and J by 2 bases, 8 bases remained unmatched. This CDR3 is 15 amino acids long. Germline V gene lookup returns CDR1 SQVTM and CDR2 ANQGSEA. In DNA, the CDR3 is TGCAGCGTTACGATTTTAGCGGGAGTCACAGATACGCAGTATTTT. Protein product: CSVTILAGVTDTQYF.

The V and J genes are TRBV12-5 and TRBJ2-1, with D uncertain. Deletions cut 2 bases from V and 8 bases from J, with 7 bases between. The germline CDR1 and CDR2 sequences are LGHNT and FRNRAP. The CDR3 spans 12 residues. The CDR3 DNA follows: TGTGCTAGTGGTTTGAAGTTAGATGAGCAGTTCTTC. It codes for CASGLKLDEQFF.

The chain has TRBV7-6 and TRBJ2-7; 14 bases map to TRBD2. V trimming: 5 bases; J trimming: 7 bases; junction bases outside the gene matches: 7. The CDR3 extends over 15 amino acids. Germline V gives CDR1 SGHVS, CDR2 FNYEAQ. The chain's CDR3 is CASSGGTSGSGEQYF. CDR3 in DNA: TGTGCCAGCAGCGGAGGGACTAGCGGGAGTGGTGAGCAGTACTTC.

In this sample, this clone turned up a few times. The chain couples TRBV9 to TRBJ2-1, with 8 bases that match TRBD2. Per the germline V gene, CDR1 is SGDLS and CDR2 is YYNGEE. The CDR3 is 15 amino acids. Trimming at V came to 0 bases and at J to 4 bases, leaving 3 bases not matched to a gene. The CDR3 region has the DNA TGTGCCAGCAGCGTAGTTAGCGGGGATTACAATGAGCAGTTCTTC. Encoded protein: CASSVVSGDYNEQFF.

This clone appeared once. The rearrangement uses TRBV7-9 and TRBJ2-5; 9 nucleotides align to TRBD1. CDR1 and CDR2 (germline): SEHNR, FQNEAQ (reference sequence). Germline trimming cut 5 bases from V and 4 bases from J; bases unmatched to any gene: 8. The CDR3 runs to 15 residues. This CDR3 is CASSPTGGFGETQYF. CDR3 DNA sequence: TGTGCCAGCAGCCCCACAGGGGGCTTTGGAGAGACCCAGTACTTC.

Written as DNA, the CDR3 is TGTGCCAGCAGTTACTCGCGGGGGGGAAACATTCAGTACTTC. Amino acids: CASSYSRGGNIQYF. V gene TRBV6-6 combines with J gene TRBJ2-4, with 9 bases matching TRBD2. V gave up 0 bases and J gave up 6 bases; unmatched junction bases: 0. CDR3 size: 14 residues. The germline CDR1 and CDR2 sequences are MNHNY and SVGAGI (reference sequence).

The chain couples TRBV15 to TRBJ2-5; TRBD1 matches at 10 bases. J lost 5 bases, V lost 3 bases, and 9 bases had no gene match. The V gene's germline CDR1 is LNHNV and CDR2 YYDKDF (reference sequence). CDR3 length equals 16 residues. The CDR3 spells CATSRPGQGIEETQYF. For the CDR3, the DNA is TGTGCCACCAGCAGGCCGGGACAGGGGATAGAGGAGACCCAGTACTTC.

This clone was detected a few times. The chain recombines TRBV7-2 with TRBJ1-2; D gene uncertain. The germline V gene has CDR1 SGHTA and CDR2 FQGNSA. CDR3 length: 15 residues. V was shortened by 7 bases and J by 3 bases, with 18 bases between the two germline ends. In DNA form, the CDR3 reads TGTGCCAGCAACCTCCACTCCATTGCGGACTATGGCTACACCTTC. It encodes CASNLHSIADYGYTF.

The J gene is TRBJ1-2, the V gene TRBV4-1, with D unresolved. The CDR3 is 13 amino acids. Germline V gives CDR1 MGHRA, CDR2 YSYEKL. Deletions cut 2 bases from V and 7 bases from J, with 11 bases between. The CDR3 bases are TGCGCCAGCAGCCAAAATCGGCAGGCTGGCTACACCTTC. It encodes CASSQNRQAGYTF.

This chain uses TRBV28 with TRBJ2-3, with 13 positions matching TRBD2. Trimming at V came to 8 bases and at J to 8 bases, leaving 7 bases not matched to a gene. The CDR3 is 14 residues long. Germline V gene data show CDR1 as MDHEN and CDR2 as SYDVKM. The CDR3 loop is CASHGGLAGFTQYF. The CDR3 region has the DNA TGTGCCAGCCACGGGGGACTAGCGGGATTTACGCAGTATTTT.

J is TRBJ2-3 and V is TRBV20-1; D is uncertain. Germline V gene lookup returns CDR1 DFQATT and CDR2 SNEGSKA (reference sequence). The CDR3 totals 11 residues. Trimming took off 6 bases at V and 8 bases at J, with 12 bases between the two ends. CDR3 nucleotide sequence: TGCAGTGCGACCTTTGGGCTTACGCAGTATTTT. Amino acids: CSATFGLTQYF.

This chain joins TRBV2 and TRBJ2-2; a weak D match, TRBD1 (6 bases). V lost 2 bases and J lost 3, with 13 bases in between. The CDR3 length is 16 residues. The germline CDR1 and CDR2 sequences are SNHLY and FYNNEI. The CDR3 nucleotides read TGTGCCAGCAGTGAATTTGGGGGCCGGGACACCGGGGAGCTGTTTTTT. It codes for CASSEFGGRDTGELFF.

The DNA for the CDR3 is TGCAGTGCTAGGGGGGGTTTCGAGCAGTACTTC. Its protein product is CSARGGFEQYF. V gene TRBV20-1 combines with J gene TRBJ2-7, with a possible D match to TRBD2 (6 bases). This CDR3 has 11 residues. V lost 3 bases and J 6 bases, leaving 9 bases between the germline ends. Per germline, CDR1 DFQATT and CDR2 SNEGSKA (reference sequence).

This chain uses TRBV7-9 with TRBJ1-6; D is undetermined. Trimming removed 5 bases from V and 8 bases from J, with 16 bases in between. The CDR3 totals 15 residues. Germline V gives CDR1 SEHNR, CDR2 FQNEAQ (reference sequence). CDR3 sequence reads: CASSTPEGADSPLHF. DNA of the CDR3: TGTGCCAGCAGCACACCGGAGGGCGCGGATTCACCCCTCCACTTT.

This chain connects TRBV11-3 to TRBJ2-3, with 9 positions matching TRBD1. The germline gives CDR1 SGHNT, CDR2 YENEEA. After removal of 5 bases from V and 1 base from J, the junction contained 4 bases not matched to a gene. The CDR3 is 15 residues long. CDR3 amino acids: CASSRTGDGTDTQYF. CDR3 DNA sequence: TGTGCCAGCAGCCGGACAGGGGACGGCACAGATACGCAGTATTTT.